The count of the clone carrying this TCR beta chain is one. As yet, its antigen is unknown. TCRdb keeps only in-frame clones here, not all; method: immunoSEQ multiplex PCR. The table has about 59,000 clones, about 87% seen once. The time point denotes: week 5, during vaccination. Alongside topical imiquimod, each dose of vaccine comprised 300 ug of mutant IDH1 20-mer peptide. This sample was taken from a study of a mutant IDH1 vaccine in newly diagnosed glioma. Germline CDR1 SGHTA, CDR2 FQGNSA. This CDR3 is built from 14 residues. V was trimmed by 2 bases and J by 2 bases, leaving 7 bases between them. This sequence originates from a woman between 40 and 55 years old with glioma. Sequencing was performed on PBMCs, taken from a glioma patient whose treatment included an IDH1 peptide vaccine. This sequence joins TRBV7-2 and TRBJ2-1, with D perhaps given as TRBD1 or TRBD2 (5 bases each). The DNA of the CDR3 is TGTGCCAGCAGCTTACGGGGACCCTACAATGAGCAGTTCTTC. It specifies CASSLRGPYNEQFF.